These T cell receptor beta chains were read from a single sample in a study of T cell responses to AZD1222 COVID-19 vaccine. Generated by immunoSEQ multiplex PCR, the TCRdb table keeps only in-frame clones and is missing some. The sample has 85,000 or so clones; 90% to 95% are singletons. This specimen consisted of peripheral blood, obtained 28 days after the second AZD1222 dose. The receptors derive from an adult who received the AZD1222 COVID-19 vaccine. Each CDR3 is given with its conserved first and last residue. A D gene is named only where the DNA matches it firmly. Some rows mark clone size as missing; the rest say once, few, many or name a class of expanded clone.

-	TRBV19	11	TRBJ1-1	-	CASNGGTEAFF	TGTGCCAGTAATGGGGGCACTGAAGCTTTCTTT
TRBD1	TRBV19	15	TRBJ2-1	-	CASSMWTGRGNEQFF	TGTGCCAGTAGTATGTGGACAGGGAGAGGCAATGAGCAGTTCTTC
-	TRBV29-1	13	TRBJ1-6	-	CSVGSSYNSPLHF	TGCAGCGTTGGGAGCTCCTATAATTCACCCCTCCACTTT
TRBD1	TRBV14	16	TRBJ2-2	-	CASRPPGTGDTGELFF	TGTGCCAGCAGACCCCCCGGGACAGGGGACACCGGGGAGCTGTTTTTT
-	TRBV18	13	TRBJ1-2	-	CASSPGANYGYTF	TGTGCCAGCTCACCAGGGGCGAACTATGGCTACACCTTC
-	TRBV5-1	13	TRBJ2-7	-	CASSYSTSYEQYF	TGCGCCAGCAGCTACAGTACCTCCTACGAGCAGTACTTC
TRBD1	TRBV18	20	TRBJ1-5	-	CASSLTLPGTGAASNQPQHF	TGTGCCAGCTCACTAACACTCCCCGGGACAGGGGCCGCAAGCAATCAGCCCCAGCATTTT
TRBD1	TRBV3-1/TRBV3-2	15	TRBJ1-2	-	CASSPRTGGTYGYTF	TGTGCCAGCAGCCCCAGGACAGGGGGCACCTATGGCTACACCTTC
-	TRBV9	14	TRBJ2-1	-	CASTPRPYKNEQFF	TGTGCCAGCACTCCTCGTCCATACAAGAATGAGCAGTTCTTC
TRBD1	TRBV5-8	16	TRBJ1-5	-	CASSRTGTVRNQPQHF	TGTGCCAGCAGCCGGACCGGGACAGTCCGCAATCAGCCCCAGCATTTT
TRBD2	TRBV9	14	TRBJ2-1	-	CASSVASGYNEQFF	TGTGCCAGCAGCGTGGCTAGCGGGTACAATGAGCAGTTCTTC
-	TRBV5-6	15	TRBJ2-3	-	CASSLTGRPGDTQYF	TGTGCCAGCAGCTTGACAGGGAGGCCAGGAGATACGCAGTATTTT
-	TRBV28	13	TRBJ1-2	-	CASSLQYNYGYTF	TGTGCCAGCAGTTTACAGTATAACTATGGCTACACCTTC
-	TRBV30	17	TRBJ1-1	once	CAWSHKGGFLMNTEAFF	TGTGCCTGGAGCCACAAGGGGGGGTTCCTCATGAACACTGAAGCTTTCTTT
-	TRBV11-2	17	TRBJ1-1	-	CASSYPEGRFRDTEAFF	TGTGCCAGCAGCTACCCGGAGGGTCGGTTTAGGGACACTGAAGCTTTCTTT
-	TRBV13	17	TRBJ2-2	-	CASSSLTFAANTGELFF	TGTGCCAGCAGCTCGCTGACCTTTGCCGCGAACACCGGGGAGCTGTTTTTT
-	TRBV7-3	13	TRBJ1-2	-	CASSPGPIYGYTF	TGTGCCAGCAGCCCTGGGCCTATCTATGGCTACACCTTC
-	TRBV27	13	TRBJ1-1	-	CASSLSGRTEAFF	TGTGCCAGCAGTTTATCGGGTCGCACTGAAGCTTTCTTT
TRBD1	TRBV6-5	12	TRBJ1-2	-	CATSQGAVGYTF	TGTGCCACCTCACAGGGGGCGGTTGGCTACACCTTC
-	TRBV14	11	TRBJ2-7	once	CASSLDGTPHF	TGTGCCAGCAGCCTGGACGGGACACCCCATTTC
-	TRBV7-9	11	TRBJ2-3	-	CASSPPGTQYF	TGTGCCAGCAGCCCACCGGGTACGCAGTATTTT
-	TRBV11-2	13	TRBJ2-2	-	CASSRGDSRELFF	TGTGCCAGCAGCCGAGGAGATTCCAGGGAGCTGTTTTTT
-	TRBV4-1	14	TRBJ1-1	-	CASTMTAMNTEAFF	TGCGCCAGCACTATGACAGCCATGAACACTGAAGCTTTCTTT
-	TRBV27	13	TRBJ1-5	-	CASRTVRTQPQHF	TGTGCCAGCAGAACCGTAAGAACTCAGCCCCAGCATTTT
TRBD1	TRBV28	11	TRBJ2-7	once	CASRRQGAWYF	TGTGCCAGCAGACGACAGGGGGCCTGGTACTTC
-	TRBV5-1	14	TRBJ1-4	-	CASSLGTGKEKLFF	TGCGCCAGCAGCTTAGGCACGGGAAAAGAAAAACTGTTTTTT
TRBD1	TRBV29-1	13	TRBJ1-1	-	CSGEGQMNTEAFF	TGCAGCGGGGAGGGACAGATGAACACTGAAGCTTTCTTT
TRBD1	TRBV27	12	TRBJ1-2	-	CASGGTGGGYTF	TGTGCCAGTGGGGGTACAGGGGGTGGCTACACCTTC